This T cell receptor beta chain came from a study of regulatory T cells in long-lasting Graves disease. The TCR beta library used iRepertoire HTBI primers with Arm-PCR amplification of CDR3. From the multiplex PCR reads, TCRdb called clonotypes with MiXCR, one entry per CDR3 protein. There are roughly 400,000 distinct CDR3 sequences in the sample; less than 25% occur only once, and less than 25% lies in the top ten. Study-level results: Owing to a sample size that was small, accuracy may have been reduced.

As for time point: persistent/refractory GD, antithyroid drugs over 5 years with positive TRAb. PBMCs provided the RNA from which the TCR library was made. This CDR3 comprises 17 residues. From germline, CDR1 is SGHDN and CDR2 FVKESK. V was trimmed by 0 bases and J by 10 bases, leaving 22 bases between them. Remarks on this clonotype: The antigen is undetermined.

This TCR was recovered from a female donor with Graves disease. Sequenced here: peripheral blood mononuclear cells (PBMCs), sampled when the disease was refractory, from a patient treated with antithyroid drugs. V and J are TRBV14 and TRBJ2-1, with D possibly matching TRBD2 (5 bases). CDR3 DNA sequence: TGTGCCAGCAGCCAAGATTTGAGGGATGGACCCCTGGAGGAGCAGTTCTTC. Protein: CASSQDLRDGPLEEQFF.